These T cell receptor beta chains were read from a single sample in a study of T cell changes during pregnancy in multiple sclerosis. The method was immunoSEQ multiplex PCR; TCRdb's version includes in-frame clones alone and lacks a portion of them. In the table there are approximately 93,000 clones, 75% to 95% of which are singletons. Material: peripheral blood, obtained before pregnancy. All receptors derive from a female donor with multiple sclerosis, enrolled in a pregnancy study. CDR3s leave out the opening cysteine and the closing phenylalanine or tryptophan.

j_gene	v_gene	CDR3aa
TRBJ2-1	TRBV19	ASSIELGQGGNEQF
TRBJ1-3	TRBV4-3	ASSRLGVGNTIY
TRBJ2-5	TRBV14	ASSQLAGSPATQY
TRBJ1-2	TRBV6-5	ASSYSGLRKYGYT
TRBJ2-1	TRBV6-5	ASQTPSGEQF
TRBJ1-4	TRBV6-1	ASARGNEKLF
TRBJ2-5	TRBV9	ASSANRDTGWETQY
TRBJ1-1	TRBV15	ATRGQGDTEAF
TRBJ2-7	TRBV7-9	ASSSGTSGRTPRGYEQY
TRBJ1-2	TRBV5-4	ATSPRAGYSNYGYT
TRBJ2-1	TRBV5-5	ASSLMGSPGSREQF
TRBJ2-3	TRBV6-6	ASSQGTRSDTQY
TRBJ1-1	TRBV7-9	ASSAQTGFDAEAF
TRBJ2-5	TRBV9	ASSAEETQY
TRBJ1-2	TRBV25-1	ASTLGLGKDGYT
TRBJ1-1	TRBV5-5	ASSSDRGLLESKAF
TRBJ2-7	TRBV29-1	SVDRGTGGAYEQY
TRBJ1-2	TRBV5-1	ASSSDRAATGYGYT
TRBJ2-1	TRBV6-1	ASSESPGQRSSYNEQF
TRBJ1-5	TRBV4-1	ASSQERGSNQPQH
TRBJ1-1	TRBV20-1	SAAGLKPL
TRBJ2-7	TRBV5-1	ASSWGTGASYEQY
TRBJ1-1	TRBV6-1	ASSDRANTEAF
TRBJ2-5	TRBV19	ASPGAGGPTETQY
TRBJ2-7	TRBV15	ATSVTVLSYEQY
TRBJ1-6	TRBV7-9	ASSLEGTYSPLH
TRBJ2-7	TRBV11-3	ASSFGETGMGEQY
TRBJ1-2	TRBV4-3	ASSQDVSDRREGGYT
TRBJ2-1	TRBV27	ASSSRTSGNYNEQF
TRBJ2-1	TRBV7-3	ASSRTSGRARLSEQF
TRBJ2-2	TRBV6-5	ASSYGTVNTGELF
TRBJ2-1	TRBV7-8	ASSSPGLAGTNEQF
TRBJ1-5	TRBV6-4	ASGTGTGSNQPQH
TRBJ2-1	TRBV9	ASSSGLSSYNEQF
TRBJ2-2	TRBV19	ASSTPWGGNTGELF
TRBJ1-2	TRBV6-5	ASSYPTLTGNYGYT
TRBJ2-7	TRBV5-1	ASSSERGISYEQY
TRBJ1-5	TRBV28	ASTGSWNQPQH
TRBJ2-5	TRBV5-6	ASSPRRGRGGQETQY
TRBJ2-7	TRBV5-5	ASSLGPEEQY
TRBJ2-6	TRBV19	ASSTGTGGSGANVLT
TRBJ2-7	TRBV2	ASSQGTSNYEQY
TRBJ2-7	TRBV28	ASSLRQDEQY
TRBJ2-7	TRBV28	ASSSGPPRNEQY